The entry below gives a single TCR beta chain sequence along with its context. These data originate in a study of OX40 agonist ivuxolimab in advanced cancers. Turning to the study itself: Patient treatment consisted of intravenous ivuxolimab administration every 2 weeks at 0.01 to 10 mg/kg.

TCRdb's table, derived via immunoSEQ multiplex PCR, lists solely in-frame clones and lacks some. In the table there are about 77,000 clones, 83% of which are singletons. After removal of 5 bases from V and 5 bases from J, the junction contained 3 bases not matched to a gene. CDR1 and CDR2 (germline): MGHRA, YSYEKL. There are 14 residues in the CDR3. Material: CD4+ or CD8+ T cells sorted from blood, obtained in a trial of the OX40 agonist ivuxolimab. The chain joins TRBV4-1 to TRBJ1-4; 9 bases are a match to TRBD1. The TCR sequence derives from an adult with an advanced solid tumor such as melanoma, head and neck, liver or kidney cancer. This chain's CDR3 is CASSRDRANEKLFF. The DNA of the CDR3 is TGCGCCAGCAGCAGGGACAGGGCAAATGAAAAACTGTTTTTT.